The sequence of this T cell receptor beta chain was determined in a study of monozygotic twins with cystic fibrosis. About the research overall: Around 3 micrograms of fragmented DNA underwent 15 PCR cycles for library preparation.

Overall study findings and caveats: V usage most resembled the co-twin in 13 of 16 pairs. No link emerged between shared CDR3 counts and age, concordance or severity. Unrelated CF individuals shared fewer identical clonotypes than monozygotic CF twins.

J was trimmed by 6 bases and V by 6 bases; bases with no gene match: 1. The CDR3 sequence is 12 residues long. The germline CDR1 and CDR2 sequences are SQVTM and ANQGSEA. TCRdb's table, derived via immunoSEQ multiplex PCR, lists solely in-frame clones and lacks some. The sample carries 14,000 to 15,000 clones, roughly 85% recorded once. With respect to this clone: Its antigen remains unidentified.

This receptor was identified in a boy aged 5 to 17 with cystic fibrosis. The chain combines TRBV29-1 with TRBJ2-1, with 11 positions matching TRBD1. The sample taken for sequencing was blood. CDR3 amino acids: CSVGQGVNEQFF. The CDR3 DNA is TGCAGCGTGGGACAGGGGGTCAATGAGCAGTTCTTC.